Listed here is a single T cell receptor (beta chain). Its antigen target is currently unknown. Base qualities were left out, and no much larger clone turns up one base away. This sample was included in a study of blood T cell repertoires in COVID-19 (dated by TCRdb to 2020 to 2021). Looking at the study overall: Samples covering the acute and convalescent phases of COVID-19 were provided by collaborators in the United States, Italy and Spain. A freely available public database, intended as a resource for researchers studying the immune response to SARS-CoV-2, is where the repertoires were released. Where HLA class I and class II types were available, the types were taken from metadata supplied by the sample provider, not from assay-based typing. The dataset comprised deeply sampled blood TCRbeta repertoires from subjects exposed to, actively infected with, or recovered from COVID-19. Sample metadata almost always included a de-identified subject ID, COVID-19 status, age in years and sex. Samples were obtained from the ongoing ImmuneRACE study (first 160 participants) and from 1,254 subjects provided by 6 global collaborators. The material from the prospective study consisted of cDNA or gDNA derived from T cells, B-cell-depleted T cells, or PBMCs. Broad study findings and their caveats: The amount of clinical and demographic metadata varied by source and participant and was provided uncurated.

The immunoSEQ Assay, a bias-controlled multiplex PCR, was used to amplify TCRbeta CDR3 regions from genomic DNA. The authors processed their data as follows. The number of nucleated cells in each sample was estimated from the amplification of reference gene primers within the assay. To quantify the absolute abundance of each unique TCRbeta CDR3 rearrangement, sequence reads were collapsed and filtered. Productive Simpson clonality was computed per sample as the square root of Simpson's diversity index over productive rearrangements. Sourced from immuneACCESS, this table was stored by TCRdb with only in-frame sequences that have V and J called. A share of the clones is absent; for the studies checked, an unresolved V gene accounts for under half, and the remainder has no known explanation. From that table come the V and J calls and clone size; the DNA was used to work out D and trimming. The sample data list 51,000 or so clones, and about four fifths of these were observed just once. The ten largest clones add up to around 6.6% of the sample.

The CDR3 starts with the cysteine, ends with the phenylalanine, and has 13 residues. Solely the CDR3 DNA is kept, with 39 bases framed from the first base. The junction shows trimming of 0 bases on V and 3 bases on J, plus 5 bases between the germline ends. The germline V gene yields KGHSH for CDR1 and LQKENI for CDR2. Collaborating institutions collected whole blood in K2EDTA tubes following their own protocols. For TCRbeta analysis, collaborator samples were shipped as frozen whole blood, as isolated PBMCs, or as DNA extracted from either sample type. Material for sequencing was peripheral blood. The chain is encoded by TRBV18 joined to TRBJ1-1, with no confidently assigned D gene. This receptor was identified in a man aged 65 to 85 with active COVID-19. The DNA sequence follows: TGTGCCAGCTCACCACCGTCCGACACTGAAGCTTTCTTT. Its amino acids are CASSPPSDTEAFF.